This T cell receptor beta chain was recorded in a study of T cells in Graves' hyperthyroidism and ophthalmopathy. Lactation, pregnancy, other autoimmune disease or uncontrolled infection excluded patients. Extraction of PBMCs used more than 8.5 ml of fresh peripheral blood. The TCR beta CDR3 regions underwent amplification using RNA transcripts as the source. The HTBI primer set was used in a first-round RT-PCR of the TCR CDR3. Via MiXCR, TCRdb re-called the multiplex PCR reads, giving one row per CDR3 protein. The data contain about 400,000 distinct CDR3 sequences, about 14% of them singletons. In the case of this clonotype: No conserved phenylalanine or tryptophan ends this CDR3, so it is likely a read error.

Germline lookup yields CDR1 LNHNV and CDR2 YYDKDF (reference sequence). This CDR3 region has 15 residues. Trimming shortened V by 1 base and J by 3 bases, and 9 bases separated the two germline ends. The sequencing input was blood. The clonotype comes from a woman in her 30s with Graves' ophthalmopathy. The chain links TRBV15 to TRBJ2-2, with D possibly being TRBD1 (6 bases). CDR3 in DNA: TGTGCCACCAGCAGAGGACAGGAGGACACCGGGGAGCTGTTTCTT. Its translation: CATSRGQEDTGELFL.